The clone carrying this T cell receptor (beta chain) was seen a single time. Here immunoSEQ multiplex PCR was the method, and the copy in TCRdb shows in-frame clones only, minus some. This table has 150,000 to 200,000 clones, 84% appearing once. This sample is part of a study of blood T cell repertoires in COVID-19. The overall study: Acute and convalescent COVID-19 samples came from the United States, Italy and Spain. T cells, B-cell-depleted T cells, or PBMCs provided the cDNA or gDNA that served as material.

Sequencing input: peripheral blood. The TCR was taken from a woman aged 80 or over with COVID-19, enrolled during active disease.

The CDR3 nucleotides read TGCGCCAGCAGCCTTTCGAGGGACGAGCAGTACTTC. Translated: CASSLSRDEQYF. The rearrangement uses TRBV5-1 and TRBJ2-7, with a possible D match to TRBD2 (5 bases). The CDR3 extends over 12 amino acids. V lost 4 bases to trimming and J lost 5 bases, with 10 bases between them. Germline V gene lookup returns CDR1 SGHRS and CDR2 YFSETQ.